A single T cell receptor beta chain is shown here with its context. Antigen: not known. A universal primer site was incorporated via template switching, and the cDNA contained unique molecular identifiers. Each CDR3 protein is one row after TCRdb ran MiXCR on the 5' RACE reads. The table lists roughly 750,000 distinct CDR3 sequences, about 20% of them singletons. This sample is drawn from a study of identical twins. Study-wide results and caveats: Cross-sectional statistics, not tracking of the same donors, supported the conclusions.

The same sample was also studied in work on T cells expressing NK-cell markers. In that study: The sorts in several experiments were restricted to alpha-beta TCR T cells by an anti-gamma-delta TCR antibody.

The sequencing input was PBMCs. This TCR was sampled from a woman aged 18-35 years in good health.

The CDR3 nucleotides read TGCAGTGCCCAGGGGCGGGGGGGCCATGAAGATACGCAGTATTTT. Translated, it gives CSAQGRGGHEDTQYF. The chain is built from TRBV20-1 and TRBJ2-3; 9 bases fit TRBD2. Germline-derived CDR1 and CDR2 are DFQATT and SNEGSKA (reference sequence). V shed 6 bases and J 5 bases; nucleotides not matched to a gene: 12. The CDR3 covers 15 residues.